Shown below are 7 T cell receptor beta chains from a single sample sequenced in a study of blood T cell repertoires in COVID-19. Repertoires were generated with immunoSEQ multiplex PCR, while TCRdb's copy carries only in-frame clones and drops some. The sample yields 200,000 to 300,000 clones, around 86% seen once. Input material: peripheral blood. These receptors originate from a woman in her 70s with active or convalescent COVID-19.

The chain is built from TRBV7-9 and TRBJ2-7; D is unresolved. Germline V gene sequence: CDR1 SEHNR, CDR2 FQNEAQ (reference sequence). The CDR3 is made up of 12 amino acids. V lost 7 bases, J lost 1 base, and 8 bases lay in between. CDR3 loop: CASTITSYEQYF. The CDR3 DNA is TGTGCCAGCACCATAACTTCCTACGAGCAGTACTTC. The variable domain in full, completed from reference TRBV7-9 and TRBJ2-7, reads DTGVSQNPRHKITKRGQNVTFRCDPISEHNRLYWYRQTLGQGPEFLTYFQNEAQLEKSRLLSDRFSAERPKGSFSTLEIQRTEQGDSAMYLCASTITSYEQYFGPGTRLTVT.

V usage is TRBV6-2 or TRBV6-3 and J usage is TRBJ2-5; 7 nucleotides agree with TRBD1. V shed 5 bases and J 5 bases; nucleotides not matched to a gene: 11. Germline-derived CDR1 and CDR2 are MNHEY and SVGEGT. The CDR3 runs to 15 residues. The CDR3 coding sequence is TGTGCCAGCAGTCCACAGGGGCTGAGGGGGGAGACCCAGTACTTC. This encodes CASSPQGLRGETQYF.

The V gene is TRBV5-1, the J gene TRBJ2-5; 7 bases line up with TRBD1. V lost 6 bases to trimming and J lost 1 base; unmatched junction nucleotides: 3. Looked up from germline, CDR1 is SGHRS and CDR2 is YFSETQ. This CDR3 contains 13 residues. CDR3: CASNRGPQETQYF. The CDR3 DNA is TGCGCCAGCAACAGGGGCCCCCAAGAGACCCAGTACTTC.

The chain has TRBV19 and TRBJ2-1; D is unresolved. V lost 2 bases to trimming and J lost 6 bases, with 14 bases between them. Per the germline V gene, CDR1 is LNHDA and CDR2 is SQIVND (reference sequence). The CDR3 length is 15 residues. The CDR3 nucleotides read TGTGCCAGTAGTATAATAGAGCCCCCCTCCAATGAGCAGTTCTTC. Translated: CASSIIEPPSNEQFF.

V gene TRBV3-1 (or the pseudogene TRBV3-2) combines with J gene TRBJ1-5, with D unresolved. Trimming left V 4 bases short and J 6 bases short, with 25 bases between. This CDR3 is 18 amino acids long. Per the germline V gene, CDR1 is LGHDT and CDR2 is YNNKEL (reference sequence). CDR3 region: CASSLSGRGGISGQPQHF. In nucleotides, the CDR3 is TGTGCCAGCAGCCTTTCCGGGAGAGGAGGTATCTCGGGTCAGCCCCAGCATTTT.

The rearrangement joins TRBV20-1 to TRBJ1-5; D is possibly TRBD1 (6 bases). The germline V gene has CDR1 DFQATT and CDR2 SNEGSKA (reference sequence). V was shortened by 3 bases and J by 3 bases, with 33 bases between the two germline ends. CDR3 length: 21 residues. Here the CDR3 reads CSASLRPQNFVGAGVNQPQHF. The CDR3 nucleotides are TGCAGTGCTAGTTTGCGGCCCCAAAATTTCGTGGGGGCAGGGGTCAATCAGCCCCAGCATTTT.

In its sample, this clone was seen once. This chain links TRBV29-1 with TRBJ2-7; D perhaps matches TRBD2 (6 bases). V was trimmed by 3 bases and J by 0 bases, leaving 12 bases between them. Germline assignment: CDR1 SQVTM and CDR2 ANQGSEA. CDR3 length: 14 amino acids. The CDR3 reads CSVEYRDSSYEQYF. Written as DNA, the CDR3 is TGCAGCGTTGAGTATAGGGACTCCTCCTACGAGCAGTACTTC.